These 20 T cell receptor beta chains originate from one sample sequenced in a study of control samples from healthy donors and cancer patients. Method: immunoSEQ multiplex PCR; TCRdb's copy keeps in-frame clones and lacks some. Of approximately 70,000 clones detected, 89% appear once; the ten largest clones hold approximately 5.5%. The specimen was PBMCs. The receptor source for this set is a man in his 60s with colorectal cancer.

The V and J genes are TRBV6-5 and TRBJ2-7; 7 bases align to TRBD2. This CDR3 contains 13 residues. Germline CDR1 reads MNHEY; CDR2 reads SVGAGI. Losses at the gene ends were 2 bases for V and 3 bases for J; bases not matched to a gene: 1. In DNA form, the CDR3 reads TGTGCCAGCAGTTACGGCGGGAGCTACGAGCAGTACTTC. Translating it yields CASSYGGSYEQYF.

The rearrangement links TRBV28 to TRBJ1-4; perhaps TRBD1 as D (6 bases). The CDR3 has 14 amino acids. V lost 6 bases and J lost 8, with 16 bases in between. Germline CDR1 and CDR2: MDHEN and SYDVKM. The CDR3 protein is CASRLTGTGEKLFF. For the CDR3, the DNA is TGTGCCAGCAGGTTGACAGGTACTGGGGAAAAACTGTTTTTT.

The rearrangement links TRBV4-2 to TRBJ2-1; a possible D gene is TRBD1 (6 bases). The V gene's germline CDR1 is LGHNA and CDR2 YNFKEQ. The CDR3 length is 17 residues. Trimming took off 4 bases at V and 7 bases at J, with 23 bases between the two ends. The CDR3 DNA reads TGTGCCAGCAGCCCCCCCAGGTCAGGGGACCTCTATAATGAGCAGTTCTTC. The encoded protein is CASSPPRSGDLYNEQFF.

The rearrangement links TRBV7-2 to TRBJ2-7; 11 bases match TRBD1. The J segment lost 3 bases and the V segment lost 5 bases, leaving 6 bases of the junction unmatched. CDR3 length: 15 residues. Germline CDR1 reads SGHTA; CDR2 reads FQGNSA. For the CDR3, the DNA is TGTGCCAGCAGCCCCGGGACAGGGGGTATCTACGAGCAGTACTTC. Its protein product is CASSPGTGGIYEQYF.

The DNA of the CDR3 is TGCGCCAGCAGCCCGGGACAGGGTTTCTACACCTTC. This encodes CASSPGQGFYTF. This sequence joins TRBV5-1 and TRBJ1-2; 9 nucleotides match TRBD1. This CDR3 spans 12 amino acids. V lost 4 bases to trimming and J lost 10 bases; unmatched junction nucleotides: 5. Germline CDR1 and CDR2: SGHRS and YFSETQ.

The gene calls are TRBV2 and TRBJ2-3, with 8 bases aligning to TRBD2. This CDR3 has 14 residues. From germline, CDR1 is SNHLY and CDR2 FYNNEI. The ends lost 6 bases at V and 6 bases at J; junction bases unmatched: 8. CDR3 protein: CASSRTSRDDTQYF. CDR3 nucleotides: TGTGCCAGCAGCAGGACTAGCAGGGACGATACGCAGTATTTT.

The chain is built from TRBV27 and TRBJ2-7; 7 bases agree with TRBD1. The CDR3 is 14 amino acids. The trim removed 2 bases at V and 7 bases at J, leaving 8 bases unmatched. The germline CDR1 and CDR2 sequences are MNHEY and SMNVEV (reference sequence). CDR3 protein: CASSLDRAMGEQYF. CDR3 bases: TGTGCCAGCAGTTTAGACAGGGCGATGGGTGAGCAGTACTTC.

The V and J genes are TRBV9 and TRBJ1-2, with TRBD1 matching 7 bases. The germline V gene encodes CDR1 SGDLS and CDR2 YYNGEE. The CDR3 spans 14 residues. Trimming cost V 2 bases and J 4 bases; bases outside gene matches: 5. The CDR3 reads CASSVGQAVYGYTF. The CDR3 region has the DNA TGTGCCAGCAGCGTCGGACAGGCGGTCTATGGCTACACCTTC.

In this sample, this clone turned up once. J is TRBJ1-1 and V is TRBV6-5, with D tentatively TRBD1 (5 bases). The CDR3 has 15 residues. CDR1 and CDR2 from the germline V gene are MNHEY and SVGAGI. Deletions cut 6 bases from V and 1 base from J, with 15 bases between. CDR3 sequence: CASSIGAGPNTEAFF. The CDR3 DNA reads TGTGCCAGCAGCATTGGGGCAGGGCCGAACACTGAAGCTTTCTTT.

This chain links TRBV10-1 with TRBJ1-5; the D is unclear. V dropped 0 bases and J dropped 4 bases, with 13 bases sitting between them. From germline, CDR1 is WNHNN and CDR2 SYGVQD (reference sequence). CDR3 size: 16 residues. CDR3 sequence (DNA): TGCGCCAGCAGTGAGTCGAACCGGGGATGGAATCAGCCCCAGCATTTT. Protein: CASSESNRGWNQPQHF.

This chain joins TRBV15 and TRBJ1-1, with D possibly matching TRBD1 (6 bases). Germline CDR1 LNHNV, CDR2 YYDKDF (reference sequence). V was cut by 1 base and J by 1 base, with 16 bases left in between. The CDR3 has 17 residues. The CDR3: CATSRGGLGIENTEAFF. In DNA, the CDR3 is TGTGCCACCAGCAGAGGGGGGCTAGGGATCGAGAACACTGAAGCTTTCTTT.

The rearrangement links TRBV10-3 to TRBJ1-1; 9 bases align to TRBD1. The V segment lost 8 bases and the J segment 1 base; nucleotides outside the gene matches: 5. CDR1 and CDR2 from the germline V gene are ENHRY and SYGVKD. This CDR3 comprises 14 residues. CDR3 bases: TGTGCCATCGGGGGGACAGGGAGGAACACTGAAGCTTTCTTT. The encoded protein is CAIGGTGRNTEAFF.

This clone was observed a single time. The chain's CDR3 is CASSQEGGWNTEAFF. CDR3 nucleotides: TGCGCCAGCAGCCAAGAAGGGGGATGGAACACTGAAGCTTTCTTT. The J gene is TRBJ1-1, the V gene TRBV4-3; possible D gene TRBD1, 6 bases. CDR3 size: 15 residues. Germline CDR1 and CDR2: LGHNA and YSLEER. V lost 0 bases, J lost 1 base, and 9 bases lay in between.

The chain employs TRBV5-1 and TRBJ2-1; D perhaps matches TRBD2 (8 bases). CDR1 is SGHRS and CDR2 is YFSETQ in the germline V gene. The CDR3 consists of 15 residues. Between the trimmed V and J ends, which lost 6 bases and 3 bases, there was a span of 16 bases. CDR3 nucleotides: TGCGCCAGCACCCCGGGAGGGGGCGGCTACAATGAGCAGTTCTTC. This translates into CASTPGGGGYNEQFF.

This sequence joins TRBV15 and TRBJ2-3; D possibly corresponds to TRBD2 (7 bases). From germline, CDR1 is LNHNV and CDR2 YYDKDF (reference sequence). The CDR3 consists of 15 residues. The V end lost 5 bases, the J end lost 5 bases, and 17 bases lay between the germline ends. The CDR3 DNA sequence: TGTGCCACCAGCCCAACGGGGGGCGGTTTAGATACGCAGTATTTT. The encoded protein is CATSPTGGGLDTQYF. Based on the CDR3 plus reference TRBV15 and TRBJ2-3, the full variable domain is DAMVIQNPRYQVTQFGKPVTLSCSQTLNHNVMYWYQQKSSQAPKLLFHYYDKDFNNEADTPDNFQSRRPNTSFCFLDIRSPGLGDTAMYLCATSPTGGGLDTQYFGPGTRLTVL.

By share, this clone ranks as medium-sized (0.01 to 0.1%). As DNA, the CDR3 is TGTGCCAGCAGCCAGGACGGGGGGGCGAACACCGGGGAGCTGTTTTTT. This gives the protein CASSQDGGANTGELFF. The rearrangement links TRBV5-6 to TRBJ2-2; TRBD2 matches 8 bases. V dropped 4 bases and J dropped 0; count of bases not matched to a gene: 5. The germline CDR1 and CDR2 sequences are SGHDT and YYEEEE. This CDR3 has 16 amino acids.

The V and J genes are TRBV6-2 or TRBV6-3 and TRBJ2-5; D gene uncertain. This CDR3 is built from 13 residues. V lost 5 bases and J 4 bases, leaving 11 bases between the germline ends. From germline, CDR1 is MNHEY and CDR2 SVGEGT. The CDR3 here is CASSTRARETQYF. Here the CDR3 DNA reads TGTGCCAGCAGTACCCGGGCAAGAGAGACCCAGTACTTC.

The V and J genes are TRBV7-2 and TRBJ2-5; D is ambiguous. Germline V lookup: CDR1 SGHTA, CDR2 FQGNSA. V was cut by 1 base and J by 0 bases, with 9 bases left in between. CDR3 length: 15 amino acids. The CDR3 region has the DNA TGTGCCAGCAGCTTAGGCGCCACAGACCAAGAGACCCAGTACTTC. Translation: CASSLGATDQETQYF.

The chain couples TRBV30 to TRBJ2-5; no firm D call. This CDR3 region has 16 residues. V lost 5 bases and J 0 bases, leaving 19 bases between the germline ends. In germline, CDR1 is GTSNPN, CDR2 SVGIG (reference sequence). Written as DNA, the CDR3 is TGTGCCTGGGGTATGGGGTCGGGCGGTAACCAAGAGACCCAGTACTTC. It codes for CAWGMGSGGNQETQYF.

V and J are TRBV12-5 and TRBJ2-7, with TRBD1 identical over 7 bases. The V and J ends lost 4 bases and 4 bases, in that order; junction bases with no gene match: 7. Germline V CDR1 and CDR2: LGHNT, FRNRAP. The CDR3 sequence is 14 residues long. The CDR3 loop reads CASGSSGTEYEQYF. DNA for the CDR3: TGTGCTAGTGGTTCCTCCGGGACAGAGTACGAGCAGTACTTC. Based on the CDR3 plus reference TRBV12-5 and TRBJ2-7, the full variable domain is DARVTQTPRHKVTEMGQEVTMRCQPILGHNTVFWYRQTMMQGLELLAYFRNRAPLDDSGMPKDRFSAEMPDATLATLKIQPSEPRDSAVYFCASGSSGTEYEQYFGPGTRLTVT.